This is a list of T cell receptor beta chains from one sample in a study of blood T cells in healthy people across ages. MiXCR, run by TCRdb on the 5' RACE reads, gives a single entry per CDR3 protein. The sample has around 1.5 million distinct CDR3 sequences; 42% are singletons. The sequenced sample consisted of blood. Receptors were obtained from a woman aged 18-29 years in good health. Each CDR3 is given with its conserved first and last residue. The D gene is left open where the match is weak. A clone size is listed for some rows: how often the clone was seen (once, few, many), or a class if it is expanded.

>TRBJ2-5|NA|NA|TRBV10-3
TGTGCCATCAAAGGGGATCAAGAGACCCAGTACTTT
CAIKGDQETQYF
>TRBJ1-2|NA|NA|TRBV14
TGTGCCAGCAGCCAGGGTCCTCTCTATGGCTACACCTTC
CASSQGPLYGYTF
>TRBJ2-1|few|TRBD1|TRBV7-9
TGTGCCAGCTCGACAGGGCGAGTCGATGAGCAGTTCTTC
CASSTGRVDEQFF
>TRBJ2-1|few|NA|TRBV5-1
TGCGCCAGCAGCTTGGTTAGCGAGGATGAGCAGTTCTTC
CASSLVSEDEQFF
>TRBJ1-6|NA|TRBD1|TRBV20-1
TGCAGTGTTAAGCTTCCGGGACAGGGGGAAAATTCACCCCTCCACTTT
CSVKLPGQGENSPLHF
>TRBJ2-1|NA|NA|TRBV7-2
TGTGCCAGCAGCTTAGGGGGAGTCCTTGAAAGCTCCTACAATGAGCAGTTCTTC
CASSLGGVLESSYNEQFF
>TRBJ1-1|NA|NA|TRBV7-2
TGTGCCAGCAGCTTAGGGGCCAGAGGTAACACTGAAGCTTTCTTT
CASSLGARGNTEAFF
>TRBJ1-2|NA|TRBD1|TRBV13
TGTGCCAGCAGCCTGGAGGGACAGCCTGTCTATGGCTACACCTTC
CASSLEGQPVYGYTF
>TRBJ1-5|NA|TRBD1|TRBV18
TGTGCCAGCTCATGGGACAGGGAGGATCAGCCCCAGCATTTT
CASSWDREDQPQHF
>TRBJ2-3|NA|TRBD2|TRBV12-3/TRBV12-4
TGTGCCAGCAGCGCCCCGACTAGCGGGCTCACAGATACGCAGTATTTT
CASSAPTSGLTDTQYF
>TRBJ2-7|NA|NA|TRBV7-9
TGTGCCAGCAGCTTACAGGGCAGCGGGCAGTACTTC
CASSLQGSGQYF
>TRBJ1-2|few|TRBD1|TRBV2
TGTGCCAGCTACCGGGACAGGGATTATGGCTACACCTTC
CASYRDRDYGYTF
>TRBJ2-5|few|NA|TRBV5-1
TGCGCCAGCAGTTCTGGGGGTTTGTGGGAGACCCAGTACTTC
CASSSGGLWETQYF
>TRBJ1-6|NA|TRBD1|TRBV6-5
TGTGCCAGCAGTTACTCGACAGGGACTAATTCACCCCTCCACTTT
CASSYSTGTNSPLHF
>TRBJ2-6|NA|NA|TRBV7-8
TGTGCCAGCAGCTTAGTGGCAGAGTGGGGCGTCCTGACTTTC
CASSLVAEWGVLTF
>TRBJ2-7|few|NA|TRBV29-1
TGCAGCGCTGGACGGATGGCCTACGAGCAGTACTTC
CSAGRMAYEQYF
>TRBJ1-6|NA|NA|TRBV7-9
TGTGCCAGCAGCTTATCGGGGTATTCACCCCTCCACTTT
CASSLSGYSPLHF
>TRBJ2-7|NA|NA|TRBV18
TGTGCCAGCTCACCACCGCGGGGACCCCGGGATTTGTACGAGCAGTACTTC
CASSPPRGPRDLYEQYF
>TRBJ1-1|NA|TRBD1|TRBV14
TGTGCCAGCAGTTGGGACAGGGCGACTGAAGCTTTCTTT
CASSWDRATEAFF
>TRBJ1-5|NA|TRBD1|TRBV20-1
TGCAGTGCGAGGGACAGGGGAACCCATCAGCCCCAGCATTTT
CSARDRGTHQPQHF